This entry is about one T cell receptor beta chain. It lacks a known antigen. Base qualities are not at hand, and no much larger clone is one base apart. Whole blood was collected in K2EDTA tubes by collaborating institutions according to the institutions' own protocols. For TCRbeta analysis, collaborator samples were shipped as frozen whole blood, as isolated PBMCs, or as DNA extracted from either sample type. The germline V gene supplies CDR1 SQVTM and CDR2 ANQGSEA. Its CDR3 holds 13 amino acids, cysteine through phenylalanine. Just CDR3 DNA is preserved here, 39 bases in frame from base 1. V was cut back by 5 bases and J by 6 bases, leaving a gap of 16 bases between them. This record comes from a study of blood T cell repertoires in COVID-19 (dated by TCRdb to about 2020). With regard to the full study: The collaborator samples originated in the United States, Italy and Spain and spanned the acute and convalescent phases of COVID-19. The material from the prospective study consisted of cDNA or gDNA derived from T cells, B-cell-depleted T cells, or PBMCs. Deeply sampled blood TCRbeta repertoires from subjects exposed to, actively infected with, or recovered from COVID-19 were included in the dataset. The repertoires were made available in a free public database intended to serve as a resource for research on the immune response to SARS-CoV-2. Samples came from the ongoing ImmuneRACE study (first 160 participants) plus 1,254 subjects from 6 global collaborators. A de-identified subject ID, COVID-19 status, age in years and sex were almost always included in the sample metadata. HLA class I and class II types, where available, came from metadata supplied by the sample provider rather than from assay-based typing.

What the work shows at the level of the full study, not this receptor alone: Clinical and demographic metadata were provided uncurated, with the amount varying by source and participant.

The immunoSEQ Assay, a bias-controlled multiplex PCR, was used to amplify TCRbeta CDR3 regions from genomic DNA. The published analysis was carried out like this. Nucleated cell counts per sample were estimated from amplification of reference gene primers within the assay. To quantify the absolute abundance of each unique TCRbeta CDR3 rearrangement, sequence reads were collapsed and filtered. For each sample, productive Simpson clonality was calculated as the square root of Simpson's diversity index across productive rearrangements. TCRdb limited this immuneACCESS table to in-frame rearrangements with V and J called. A share of clones is missing; checked studies link under half to unresolved V genes, and the rest is unexplained. V and J calls and clone size are as listed in that table; D and trimming were resolved from the DNA. The sample records 90,000 to 100,000 clones, 65% to 90% of which are singletons. Over 1.5% of the sample goes to the ten largest clones.

The chain joins TRBV29-1 to TRBJ2-5; the D segment could be TRBD2, given 5 matching bases. The source of this sequence is a man older than 75 with acute or convalescent COVID-19. The sequencing input was peripheral blood. The sequenced DNA is TGCAGCGTTTCACCTCCGGGGTCGAAGACCCAGTACTTC. It is translated as CSVSPPGSKTQYF.